The T cell receptor (beta chain) under discussion was sequenced for a study of lymphopenia after photon versus proton radiotherapy. Study-level results: Proton therapy kept repertoires fairly stable, unlike photons, which gained effector/memory cells.

The table came from immunoSEQ multiplex PCR; TCRdb's copy has only in-frame clones and leaves some out. Among about 61,000 clones listed, around 85% were seen once. Concerning this clone: Its antigen remains unknown.

From germline, CDR1 is GTSNPN and CDR2 SVGIG (reference sequence). This CDR3 has 11 amino acids. The germline V and J ends were trimmed by 7 bases and 2 bases, with 7 bases remaining between them. The sequences come from peripheral blood, collected from a patient treated with photon-based radiotherapy. The gene calls are TRBV30 and TRBJ2-3; D is unresolved. This clonotype was obtained from a man between 40 and 49 years old with gastric cancer. The chain's CDR3 is CALAATDTQYF. The CDR3 bases are TGTGCCTTGGCGGCCACAGATACGCAGTATTTT.